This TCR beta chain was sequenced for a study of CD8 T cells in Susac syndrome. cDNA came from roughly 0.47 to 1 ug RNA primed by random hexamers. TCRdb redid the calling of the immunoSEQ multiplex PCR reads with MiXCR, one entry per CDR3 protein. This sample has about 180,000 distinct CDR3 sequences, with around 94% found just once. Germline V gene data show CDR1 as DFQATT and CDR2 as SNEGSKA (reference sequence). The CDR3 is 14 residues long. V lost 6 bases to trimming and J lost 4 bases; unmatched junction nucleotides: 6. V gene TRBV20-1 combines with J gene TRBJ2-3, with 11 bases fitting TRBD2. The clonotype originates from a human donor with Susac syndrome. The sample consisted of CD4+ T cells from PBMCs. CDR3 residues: CSAYSGGASDTQYF. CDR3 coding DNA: TGCAGTGCATATAGCGGGGGGGCGTCAGATACGCAGTATTTT.